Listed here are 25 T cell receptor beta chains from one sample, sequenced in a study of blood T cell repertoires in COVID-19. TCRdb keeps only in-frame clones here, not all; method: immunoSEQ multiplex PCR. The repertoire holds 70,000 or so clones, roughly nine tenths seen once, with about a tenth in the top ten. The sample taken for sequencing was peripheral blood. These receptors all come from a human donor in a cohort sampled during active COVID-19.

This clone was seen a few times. Here the CDR3 DNA reads TGTGCCAGCAGCATCTCCGACAGGGTTGGAACCTACGAGCAGTACTTC. Its translation: CASSISDRVGTYEQYF. The rearrangement uses TRBV9 and TRBJ2-7; 7 nucleotides line up with TRBD1. The CDR3 is made up of 16 amino acids. V gave up 4 bases and J gave up 2 bases; unmatched junction bases: 12. CDR1 SGDLS and CDR2 YYNGEE come from the germline V gene.

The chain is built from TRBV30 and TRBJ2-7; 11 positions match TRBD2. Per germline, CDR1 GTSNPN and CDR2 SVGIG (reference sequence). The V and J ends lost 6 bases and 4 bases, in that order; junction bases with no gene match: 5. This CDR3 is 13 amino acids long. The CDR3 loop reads CACRLAGKYEQYF. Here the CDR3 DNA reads TGTGCCTGCAGACTAGCGGGAAAATACGAGCAGTACTTC.

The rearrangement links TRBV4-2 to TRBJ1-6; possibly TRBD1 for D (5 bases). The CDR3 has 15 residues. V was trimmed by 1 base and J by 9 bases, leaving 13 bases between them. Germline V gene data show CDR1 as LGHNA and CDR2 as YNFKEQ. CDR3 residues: CASSQVGAVGSPLHF. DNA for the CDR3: TGTGCCAGCAGCCAAGTAGGGGCGGTGGGTTCACCCCTCCACTTT.

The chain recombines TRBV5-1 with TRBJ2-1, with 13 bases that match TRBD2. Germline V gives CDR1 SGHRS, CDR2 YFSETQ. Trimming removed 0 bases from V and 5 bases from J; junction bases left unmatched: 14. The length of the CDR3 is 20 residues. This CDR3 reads CASSLANGAGTSGKHNEQFF. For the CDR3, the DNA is TGCGCCAGCAGCTTGGCCAACGGGGCAGGGACTAGCGGGAAACACAATGAGCAGTTCTTC.

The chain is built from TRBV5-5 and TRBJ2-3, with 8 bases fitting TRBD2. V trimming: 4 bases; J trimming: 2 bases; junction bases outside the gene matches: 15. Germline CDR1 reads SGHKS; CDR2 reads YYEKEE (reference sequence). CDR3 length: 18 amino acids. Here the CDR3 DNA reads TGTGCCAGCAGCACTCGGGGGCGAGCGGGAGCCCTCACAGATACGCAGTATTTT. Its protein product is CASSTRGRAGALTDTQYF.

The CDR3 sequence: CASSSLAGGPYNEQFF. The CDR3, as DNA: TGTGCCAGCAGCTCCCTAGCGGGAGGGCCATACAATGAGCAGTTCTTC. This chain joins TRBV7-2 and TRBJ2-1, with 12 nucleotides matching TRBD2. V lost 4 bases, J lost 4 bases, and 5 bases stayed unmatched. This CDR3 contains 16 residues. Germline V gives CDR1 SGHTA, CDR2 FQGNSA.

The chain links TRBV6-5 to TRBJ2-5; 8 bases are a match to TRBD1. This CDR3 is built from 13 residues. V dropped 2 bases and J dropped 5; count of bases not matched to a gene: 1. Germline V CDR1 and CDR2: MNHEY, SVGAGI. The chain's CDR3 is CASSYGQGETQYF. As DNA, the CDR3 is TGTGCCAGCAGTTACGGACAGGGCGAGACCCAGTACTTC.

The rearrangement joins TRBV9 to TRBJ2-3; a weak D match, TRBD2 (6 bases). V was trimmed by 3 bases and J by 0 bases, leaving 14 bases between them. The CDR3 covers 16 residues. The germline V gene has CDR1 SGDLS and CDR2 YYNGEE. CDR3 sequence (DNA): TGTGCCAGCAGCGCCACCTCCCTAGCGAGCACAGATACGCAGTATTTT. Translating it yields CASSATSLASTDTQYF.

Here the CDR3 DNA reads TGCGCCAGCAGCCAAGATGGGACAGCCTACAATGAGCAGTTCTTC. It specifies CASSQDGTAYNEQFF. V is TRBV4-3 and J is TRBJ2-1, with 7 positions matching TRBD1. The V segment lost 0 bases and the J segment 2 bases; nucleotides outside the gene matches: 1. CDR3 length: 15 residues. Per germline, CDR1 LGHNA and CDR2 YSLEER.

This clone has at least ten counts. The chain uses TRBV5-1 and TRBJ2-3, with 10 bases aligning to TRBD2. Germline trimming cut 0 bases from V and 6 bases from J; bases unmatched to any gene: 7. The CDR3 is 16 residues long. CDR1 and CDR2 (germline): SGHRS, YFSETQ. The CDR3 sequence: CASSLDIAGGGDTQYF. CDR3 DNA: TGCGCCAGCAGCTTGGATATAGCGGGAGGAGGTGATACGCAGTATTTT.

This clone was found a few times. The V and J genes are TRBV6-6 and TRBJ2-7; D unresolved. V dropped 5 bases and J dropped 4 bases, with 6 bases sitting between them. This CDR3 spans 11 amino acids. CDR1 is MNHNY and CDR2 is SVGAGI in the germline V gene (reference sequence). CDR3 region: CASSPFYEQYF. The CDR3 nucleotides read TGTGCCAGCAGTCCTTTTTACGAGCAGTACTTC.

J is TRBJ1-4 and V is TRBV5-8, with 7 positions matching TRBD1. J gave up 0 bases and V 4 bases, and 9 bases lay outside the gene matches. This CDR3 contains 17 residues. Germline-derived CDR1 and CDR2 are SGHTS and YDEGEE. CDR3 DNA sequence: TGTGCCAGCAGCCCCCACTGGGGGACAGCAACTAATGAAAAACTGTTTTTT. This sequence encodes CASSPHWGTATNEKLFF.

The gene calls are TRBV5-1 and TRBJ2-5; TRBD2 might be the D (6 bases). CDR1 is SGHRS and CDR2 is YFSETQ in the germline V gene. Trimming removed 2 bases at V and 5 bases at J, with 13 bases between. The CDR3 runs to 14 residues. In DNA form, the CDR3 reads TGCGCCAGCAGCTTTACCGGGAGAGGGGAGACCCAGTACTTC. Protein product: CASSFTGRGETQYF.

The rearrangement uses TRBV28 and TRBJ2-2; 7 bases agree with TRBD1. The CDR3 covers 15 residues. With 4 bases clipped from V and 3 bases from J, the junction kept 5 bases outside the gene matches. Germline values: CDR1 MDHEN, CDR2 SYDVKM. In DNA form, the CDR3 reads TGTGCCAGCAGTTCACCGACAGGGTACACCGGGGAGCTGTTTTTT. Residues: CASSSPTGYTGELFF.

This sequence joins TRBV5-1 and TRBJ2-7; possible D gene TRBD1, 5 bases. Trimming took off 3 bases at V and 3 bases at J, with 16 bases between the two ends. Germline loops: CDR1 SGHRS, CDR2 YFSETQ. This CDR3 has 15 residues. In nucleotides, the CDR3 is TGCGCCAGCAGCTCCTTCAGGGATGGAGTCTACGAGCAGTACTTC. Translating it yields CASSSFRDGVYEQYF.

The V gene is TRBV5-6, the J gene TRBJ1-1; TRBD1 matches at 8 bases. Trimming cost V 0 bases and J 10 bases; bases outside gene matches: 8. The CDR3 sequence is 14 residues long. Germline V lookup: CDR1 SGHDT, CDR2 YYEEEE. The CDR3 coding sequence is TGTGCCAGCAGCTTGGGGGCAGAAGGACAGGGAGCTTTCTTT. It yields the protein CASSLGAEGQGAFF.

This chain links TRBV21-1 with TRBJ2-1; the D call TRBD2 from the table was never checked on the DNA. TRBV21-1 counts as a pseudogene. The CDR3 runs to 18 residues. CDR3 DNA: TGTGCCAGCAGCAAACCGCTAGCGGAGGGGCCACTCTACAATGAGCAGTTCTTC. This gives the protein CASSKPLAEGPLYNEQFF.

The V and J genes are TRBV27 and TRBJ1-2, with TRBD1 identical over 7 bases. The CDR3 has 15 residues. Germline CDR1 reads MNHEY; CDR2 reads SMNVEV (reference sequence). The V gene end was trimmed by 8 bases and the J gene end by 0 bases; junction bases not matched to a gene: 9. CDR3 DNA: TGTGCCAGCGCACAGGGGACTCTAACTAACTATGGCTACACCTTC. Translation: CASAQGTLTNYGYTF.

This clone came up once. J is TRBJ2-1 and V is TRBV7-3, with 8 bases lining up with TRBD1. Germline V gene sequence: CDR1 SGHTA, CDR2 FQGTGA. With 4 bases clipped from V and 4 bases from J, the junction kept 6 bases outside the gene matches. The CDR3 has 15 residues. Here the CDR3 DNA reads TGTGCCAGCAGCTCCGACAGGGGAAGTTACAATGAGCAGTTCTTC. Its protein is CASSSDRGSYNEQFF.

CDR3 DNA: TGTGCCAGCACGGGTTATGATGGCTACACCTTC. It encodes CASTGYDGYTF. This chain connects TRBV6-6 to TRBJ1-2, with no clear D. Germline CDR1 reads MNHNY; CDR2 reads SVGAGI (reference sequence). The germline V and J ends were trimmed by 7 bases and 6 bases, with 9 bases remaining between them. The CDR3 contains 11 residues.

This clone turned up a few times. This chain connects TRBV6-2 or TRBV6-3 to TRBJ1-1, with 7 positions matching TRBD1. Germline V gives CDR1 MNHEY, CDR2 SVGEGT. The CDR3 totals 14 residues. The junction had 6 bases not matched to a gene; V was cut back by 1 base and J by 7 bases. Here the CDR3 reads CASSYWQGDGEAFF. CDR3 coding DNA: TGTGCCAGCAGTTACTGGCAGGGGGATGGTGAAGCTTTCTTT.

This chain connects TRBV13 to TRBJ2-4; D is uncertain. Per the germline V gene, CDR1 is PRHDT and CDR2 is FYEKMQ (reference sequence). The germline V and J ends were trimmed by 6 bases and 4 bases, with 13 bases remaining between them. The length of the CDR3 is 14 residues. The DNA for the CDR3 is TGTGCCAGCAGGCCACCGGGTCTGAAAAACATTCAGTACTTC. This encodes CASRPPGLKNIQYF.

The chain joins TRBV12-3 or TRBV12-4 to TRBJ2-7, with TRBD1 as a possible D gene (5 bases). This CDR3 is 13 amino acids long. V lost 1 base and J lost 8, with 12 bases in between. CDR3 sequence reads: CASSLGAGLQQYF. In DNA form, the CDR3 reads TGTGCCAGCAGTTTAGGCGCAGGGCTTCAGCAGTACTTC.

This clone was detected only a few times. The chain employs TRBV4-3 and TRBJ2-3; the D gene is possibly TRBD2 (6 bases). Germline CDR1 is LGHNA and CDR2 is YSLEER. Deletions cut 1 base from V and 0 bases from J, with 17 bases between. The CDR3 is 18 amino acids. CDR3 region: CASSQGWSSGSSTDTQYF. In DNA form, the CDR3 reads TGCGCCAGCAGCCAAGGGTGGAGTAGCGGTTCTAGCACAGATACGCAGTATTTT.

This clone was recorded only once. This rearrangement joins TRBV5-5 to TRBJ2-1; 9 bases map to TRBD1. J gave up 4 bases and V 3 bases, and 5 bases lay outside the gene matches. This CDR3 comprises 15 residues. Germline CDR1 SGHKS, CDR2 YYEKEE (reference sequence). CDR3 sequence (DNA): TGTGCCAGCAGCTGGGGACAGGGAGTTTACAATGAGCAGTTCTTC. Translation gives CASSWGQGVYNEQFF.